The 14 T cell receptor beta chains below all came from one sample that was sequenced in a study of T cell responses to AZD1222 COVID-19 vaccine. Assay used: immunoSEQ multiplex PCR; TCRdb lists only in-frame clones, some missing. Of fewer than 200,000 clones listed, roughly 92% were seen once; the top ten hold roughly 2.5%. The sequenced sample was peripheral blood, obtained on day 0 of AZD1222 vaccination. Every receptor here comes from an adult in good health.

This clone was seen a single time. One end of the junction varies from germline; a read error may be responsible. CDR3 sequence: CASSLGRREDGYTF. CDR3 sequence (DNA): TGCGCCAGCAGCTTGGGTCGCAGGGAGGATGGCTACACCTTC. The chain uses TRBV7-9 and TRBJ1-2; a weak D match, TRBD1 (5 bases). Germline CDR1 SEHNR, CDR2 FQNEAQ (reference sequence). The CDR3 runs 14 residues.

V is TRBV5-1 and J is TRBJ2-7; no clear D gene. V lost 0 bases to trimming and J lost 3 bases, with 7 bases between them. This CDR3 has 13 residues. Germline CDR1 is SGHRS and CDR2 is YFSETQ. CDR3 sequence reads: CASSLADRYEQYF. The DNA for the CDR3 is TGCGCCAGCAGCTTGGCCGACCGCTACGAGCAGTACTTC. Together with reference TRBV5-1 and TRBJ2-7, the CDR3 gives the full variable domain: KAGVTQTPRYLIKTRGQQVTLSCSPISGHRSVSWYQQTPGQGLQFLFEYFSETQRNKGNFPGRFSGRQFSNSRSEMNVSTLELGDSALYLCASSLADRYEQYFGPGTRLTVT.

The V and J genes are TRBV30 and TRBJ1-3, with D unresolved. CDR1 GTSNPN and CDR2 SVGIG come from the germline V gene (reference sequence). V was shortened by 8 bases and J by 0 bases, with 8 bases between the two germline ends. The CDR3 sequence is 12 residues long. The CDR3 is CAVDFSGNTIYF. CDR3 DNA: TGTGCCGTAGATTTCTCTGGAAACACCATATATTTT.

This clone showed up just a few times. V gene TRBV4-1 combines with J gene TRBJ2-7, with unresolved D. The ends were cut back, 0 bases at V and 4 bases at J, with 10 bases in the middle. The CDR3 totals 14 residues. Germline values: CDR1 MGHRA, CDR2 YSYEKL. The CDR3 sequence is CASSQDSALYEQYF. The CDR3 DNA reads TGCGCCAGCAGCCAAGATTCGGCATTATACGAGCAGTACTTC.

The sample holds a few counts of this clone. V and J are TRBV27 and TRBJ2-1; D gene uncertain. The CDR3 contains 13 residues. Trimming took 3 bases from V and 7 from J, leaving 10 bases between them. From germline, CDR1 is MNHEY and CDR2 SMNVEV (reference sequence). CDR3 sequence reads: CASSLVSRNEQFF. The DNA for the CDR3 is TGTGCCAGCAGTTTGGTCAGTCGGAATGAGCAGTTCTTC.

The chain combines TRBV27 with TRBJ1-5; no definite D call. In germline, CDR1 is MNHEY, CDR2 SMNVEV (reference sequence). Trimming removed 3 bases from V and 4 bases from J, with 4 bases in between. There are 12 residues in the CDR3. This CDR3 is CASSFANQPQHF. For the CDR3, the DNA is TGTGCCAGCAGTTTCGCTAATCAGCCCCAGCATTTT.

V usage is TRBV19 and J usage is TRBJ1-1; 9 bases map to TRBD1. The CDR3 spans 15 residues. Trimming cost V 7 bases and J 7 bases; bases outside gene matches: 13. Germline V gene data show CDR1 as LNHDA and CDR2 as SQIVND (reference sequence). The CDR3 sequence: CASTARTGAILEAFF. The CDR3 DNA follows: TGTGCCAGTACCGCCCGGACAGGGGCGATTCTTGAAGCTTTCTTT.

DNA for the CDR3: TGTGCCAGCAGTTACCGACTCGGGCAGAACTATGGCTACACCTTC. It is translated as CASSYRLGQNYGYTF. This chain uses TRBV6-6 with TRBJ1-2; D is undetermined. Germline CDR1 is MNHNY and CDR2 is SVGAGI (reference sequence). This CDR3 spans 15 amino acids. V dropped 2 bases and J dropped 2 bases, with 12 bases sitting between them.

V usage is TRBV28 and J usage is TRBJ2-2; 8 nucleotides line up with TRBD1. Losses at the gene ends were 6 bases for V and 7 bases for J; bases not matched to a gene: 16. Germline CDR1 MDHEN, CDR2 SYDVKM. The CDR3 has 17 amino acids. CDR3: CASRTSGGRYLDGELFF. The DNA for the CDR3 is TGTGCCAGCAGAACCTCAGGGGGCCGGTATCTAGACGGGGAGCTGTTTTTT.

V is TRBV5-1 and J is TRBJ1-3; tentative D call: TRBD1 (5 bases). The V end lost 3 bases, the J end lost 8 bases, and 18 bases lay between the germline ends. CDR3 size: 15 residues. The germline CDR1 and CDR2 sequences are SGHRS and YFSETQ. CDR3 residues: CASSSGTPPRDTIYF. For the CDR3, the DNA is TGCGCCAGCAGCTCAGGGACTCCCCCGAGGGACACCATATATTTT.

The chain combines TRBV25-1 with TRBJ1-2; weak D call: TRBD1 (5 bases). CDR3 length: 14 amino acids. The V end was cut by 4 bases, the J end by 2 bases, with 11 bases between. Germline assignment: CDR1 MGHDK and CDR2 SYGVNS. The CDR3 here is CASSALGRNYGYTF. The CDR3, as DNA: TGTGCCAGCAGTGCCTTGGGACGGAACTATGGCTACACCTTC.

The V and J genes are TRBV29-1 and TRBJ1-5; D gene unclear. Trimming removed 4 bases from V and 0 bases from J, with 4 bases in between. The CDR3 is 12 residues long. In germline, CDR1 is SQVTM, CDR2 ANQGSEA. The CDR3 DNA is TGCAGCGTTGGCAGTAGCAATCAGCCCCAGCATTTT. Translating gives CSVGSSNQPQHF. Drawing the rest from reference TRBV29-1 and TRBJ1-5, the complete variable domain is SAVISQKPSRDICQRGTSLTIQCQVDSQVTMMFWYRQQPGQSLTLIATANQGSEATYESGFVIDKFPISRPNLTFSTLTVSNMSPEDSSIYLCSVGSSNQPQHFGDGTRLSIL.

The chain combines TRBV5-1 with TRBJ2-7; D gene uncertain. The CDR3 is 16 residues long. Germline loops: CDR1 SGHRS, CDR2 YFSETQ. Trimming took 0 bases from V and 3 from J, leaving 16 bases between them. As DNA, the CDR3 is TGCGCCAGCAGCTTGGACAGTCGGCCCACCCACTACGAGCAGTACTTC. It specifies CASSLDSRPTHYEQYF.

The rearrangement links TRBV27 to TRBJ1-1; D is ambiguous. Between the trimmed V and J ends, which lost 5 bases and 4 bases, there was a span of 23 bases. Germline V gene sequence: CDR1 MNHEY, CDR2 SMNVEV (reference sequence). The CDR3 loop spans 17 amino acids. CDR3 DNA: TGTGCCAGCAGTCCCTGGGAGGGTCGGGGAGGTGGCACTGAAGCTTTCTTT. It specifies CASSPWEGRGGGTEAFF.